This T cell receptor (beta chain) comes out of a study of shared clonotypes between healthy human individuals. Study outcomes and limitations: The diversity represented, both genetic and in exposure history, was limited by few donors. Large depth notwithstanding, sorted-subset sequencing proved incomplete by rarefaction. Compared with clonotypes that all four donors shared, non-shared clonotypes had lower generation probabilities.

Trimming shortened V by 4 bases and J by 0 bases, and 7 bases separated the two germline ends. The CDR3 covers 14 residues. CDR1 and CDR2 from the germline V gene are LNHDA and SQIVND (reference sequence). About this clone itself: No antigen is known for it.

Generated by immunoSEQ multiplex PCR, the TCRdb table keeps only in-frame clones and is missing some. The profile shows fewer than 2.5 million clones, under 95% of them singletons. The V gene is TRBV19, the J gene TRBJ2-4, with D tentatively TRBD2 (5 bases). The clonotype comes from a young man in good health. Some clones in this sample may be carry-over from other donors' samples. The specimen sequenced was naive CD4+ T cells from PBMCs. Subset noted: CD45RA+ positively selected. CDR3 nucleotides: TGTGCCAGTAGTAGCGGGCTAGCCAAAAACATTCAGTACTTC. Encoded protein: CASSSGLAKNIQYF.